Following are 28 T cell receptor beta chains from one sample sequenced in a study of tumor-infiltrating lymphocytes in glioblastoma multiforme. Multiple V-beta primers and a C-beta primer amplified TCRB from RNA. MiXCR, run by TCRdb on the multiplex PCR reads, gives a single entry per CDR3 protein. The sample consists of thousands of distinct CDR3 sequences, over 60% of them appearing once. The material sequenced was brain tumor tissue. The receptors originated from a male donor with glioblastoma.

As to this clonotype: One end of the junction does not line up with germline, which may come from a read error. This chain joins TRBV11-2 and TRBJ2-5; D not resolved. In germline, CDR1 is SGHAT, CDR2 FQNNGV. The CDR3 is made up of 16 amino acids. For the CDR3, the DNA is TGTACCGGCAGCTTAGGTACGGCAGCCAAACAAGAGATCCAGTACTTC. It encodes CTGSLGTAAKQEIQYF.

This clonotype was picked up a small number of times. The chain carries TRBV29-1 and TRBJ2-3; D is possibly TRBD2 (6 bases). Germline CDR1 reads SQVTM; CDR2 reads ANQGSEA. The CDR3 covers 15 residues. V was shortened by 4 bases and J by 4 bases, with 18 bases between the two germline ends. CDR3 coding DNA: TGCAGCGTTGCCCATCGGGAGAGGGGCGCAGATACGCAGTATTTT. Residues: CSVAHRERGADTQYF.

V is TRBV12-3 or TRBV12-4 and J is TRBJ2-2, with 8 bases lining up with TRBD2. V shed 5 bases, J shed 0 bases, and the junction held 2 bases outside the gene matches. The CDR3 contains 15 residues. CDR3 nucleotides: TGTGCCAGCAGTCAGGGACTAGCGAACACCGGGGAGCTGTTTTTT. Protein: CASSQGLANTGELFF.

The CDR3 nucleotides are TGTGCCACCAGAGGGACTAGCGGGAGTCGAACGCACATAGGAGATACGCAGTATTTT. It specifies CATRGTSGSRTHIGDTQYF. V usage is TRBV7-9 and J usage is TRBJ2-3; TRBD2 agrees at 14 bases. There are 19 residues in the CDR3. The ends lost 10 bases at V and 5 bases at J; junction bases unmatched: 20. Germline-derived CDR1 and CDR2 are SEHNR and FQNEAQ (reference sequence).

This clonotype was seen just once. The gene calls are TRBV11-2 and TRBJ2-3; D might be TRBD1 (5 bases). Trimming shortened V by 5 bases and J by 1 base, and 13 bases separated the two germline ends. Germline assignment: CDR1 SGHAT and CDR2 FQNNGV. There are 15 residues in the CDR3. CDR3 residues: CASSAYRLRTDTQYF. The CDR3 region has the DNA TGTGCCAGCAGCGCGTACAGGCTGCGCACAGATACGCAGTATTTT.

The chain is built from TRBV7-8 and TRBJ2-5; 14 positions agree with TRBD2. The CDR3 has 16 amino acids. Losses at the gene ends were 6 bases for V and 5 bases for J; bases not matched to a gene: 8. Germline loops: CDR1 SGHVS, CDR2 FQNEAQ. The CDR3 loop reads CASSVRLAGGHETQYF. Written as DNA, the CDR3 is TGTGCCAGCAGTGTTAGACTAGCGGGAGGGCACGAGACCCAGTACTTC.

This chain uses TRBV11-3 with TRBJ2-1; D unresolved. The V gene lost 3 bases and the J gene lost 3 bases, with 6 bases spanning the gap. CDR3 length: 13 amino acids. Germline V gene sequence: CDR1 SGHNT, CDR2 YENEEA. Here the CDR3 reads CASSFNNYNEQFF. In DNA, the CDR3 is TGTGCCAGCAGCTTTAACAACTACAATGAGCAGTTCTTC.

Of note for this clonotype: One end of the junction is discordant with germline, which a read error may explain. The CDR3 bases are TGCGCCAGCAGCTTGGAGGGGAGTAGCACTGGAGCTTTTTTT. It yields the protein CASSLEGSSTGAFF. The genes are TRBV5-1 and TRBJ1-1, with a weak D call TRBD1 (5 bases). The CDR3 is made up of 14 amino acids. CDR1 and CDR2 from the germline V gene are SGHRS and YFSETQ.

On this clonotype itself: One end of the junction is discordant with germline, which a read error may explain. The V and J genes are TRBV29-1 and TRBJ1-1, with TRBD1 matching 7 bases. The germline V gene has CDR1 SQVTM and CDR2 ANQGSEA. The CDR3 is 14 amino acids. The CDR3: CIVEMGQRNTEALF. The CDR3 DNA follows: TGCATAGTTGAAATGGGACAGAGAAACACTGAAGCTTTATTT.

CDR3 bases: TGCAGTGCCCAGGTCTCAGGAAACACCGGGGAGCTGTTTTTT. Protein product: CSAQVSGNTGELFF. The genes are TRBV20-1 and TRBJ2-2; D is unresolved. The CDR3 loop spans 14 amino acids. V shed 6 bases and J shed 2 bases, with 13 bases lying between them. Germline assignment: CDR1 DFQATT and CDR2 SNEGSKA (reference sequence).

As to this clonotype: One junction end disagrees with the germline gene, perhaps due to a read error. The V gene is TRBV11-2, the J gene TRBJ1-3; tentative D call: TRBD1 (6 bases). CDR3 length: 19 residues. Germline loops: CDR1 SGHAT, CDR2 FQNNGV. This chain's CDR3 is CASSLGQDVTRLSGNTTYF. In nucleotides, the CDR3 is TGTGCCAGCAGCTTAGGACAGGATGTAACCCGACTCTCAGGAAACACCACATATTTT.

This clonotype was found a few times. The chain couples TRBV5-4 to TRBJ2-2, with 9 bases that match TRBD2. The CDR3 is made up of 16 amino acids. Unmatched junction bases numbered 3, after V lost 3 bases and J lost 0 bases. The germline gives CDR1 SGHNT, CDR2 YYREEE (reference sequence). The CDR3 here is CASSWRLAANTGELFF. The CDR3 DNA is TGTGCCAGCAGCTGGAGACTAGCGGCGAACACCGGGGAGCTGTTTTTT.

The V call is TRBV11-2, the J call TRBJ2-1; D is ambiguous. Germline-derived CDR1 and CDR2 are SGHAT and FQNNGV. V shed 0 bases and J shed 0 bases, with 6 bases lying between them. The CDR3 is made up of 15 amino acids. CDR3 amino acids: CASSLEVSSYNEQFF. CDR3 nucleotides: TGTGCCAGCAGCTTAGAGGTTAGCTCCTACAATGAGCAGTTCTTC.

A remark on this clonotype: Being one base from a much bigger clone, this may be a read error. The CDR3 is CASSSGSSVYEQYF. The CDR3 nucleotides are TGTGCCAGCAGCTCAGGCTCTAGCGTCTACGAGCAGTACTTC. The V and J genes are TRBV11-2 and TRBJ2-7; TRBD2 is a possible D gene (6 bases). In germline, CDR1 is SGHAT, CDR2 FQNNGV. Trimming took 4 bases from V and 3 from J, leaving 13 bases between them. The CDR3 has 14 amino acids.

This clonotype was picked up many times. The chain is built from TRBV11-2 and TRBJ2-4; unclear D gene. Deletions cut 0 bases from V and 5 bases from J, with 8 bases between. This CDR3 is built from 14 residues. The germline V gene encodes CDR1 SGHAT and CDR2 FQNNGV. CDR3 loop: CASSLEFLENIQYF. CDR3 coding DNA: TGTGCCAGCAGCTTAGAATTCTTAGAAAACATTCAGTACTTC.

To note about this clonotype: Because it lacks the conserved phenylalanine or tryptophan at the end, this CDR3 is likely a read error. This chain joins TRBV11-2 and TRBJ2-1; D is uncertain. The CDR3 contains 15 residues. Germline V gene lookup returns CDR1 SGHAT and CDR2 FQNNGV. Trimming removed 5 bases from V and 5 bases from J, with 16 bases in between. The CDR3 spells CASSLKGYSHNEQFS. The DNA for the CDR3 is TGTGCCAGCAGCCTTAAGGGTTATTCCCACAATGAGCAGTTCTCC.

The rearrangement joins TRBV29-1 to TRBJ1-1; D is ambiguous. The length of the CDR3 is 13 residues. V lost 6 bases, J lost 5 bases, and 16 bases lay in between. Per the germline V gene, CDR1 is SQVTM and CDR2 is ANQGSEA. The CDR3 DNA follows: TGCAGCGTGTTACGGGGTCAAATGACTGAAGCTTTCTTT. This sequence encodes CSVLRGQMTEAFF.

Written as DNA, the CDR3 is TGTGCCAGAAGCTCCAACCGGGACAGGGACACAGATATTCAGTATTTT. Translation: CARSSNRDRDTDIQYF. The rearrangement uses TRBV5-3 and TRBJ2-3; TRBD1 agrees at 9 bases. TRBV5-3 is recorded as an ORF, its role being uncertain. CDR3 size: 16 residues. The V and J ends lost 3 bases and 12 bases, in that order; junction bases with no gene match: 17.

V and J are TRBV11-2 and TRBJ2-3; TRBD2 matches 7 bases. The V segment lost 9 bases and the J segment 3 bases; nucleotides outside the gene matches: 6. The CDR3 contains 13 residues. CDR1 is SGHAT, CDR2 FQNNGV, per germline. CDR3: CASEGEGTDTQYF. The CDR3 coding sequence is TGTGCCAGTGAAGGGGAGGGAACAGATACGCAGTATTTT.

For this clonotype: The junction and the germline gene differ at one end; a read error may be behind it. This chain uses TRBV20-1 with TRBJ1-6; D unresolved. This CDR3 has 15 amino acids. Looked up from germline, CDR1 is DFQATT and CDR2 is SNEGSKA (reference sequence). CDR3 residues: CCARGQVSVNSPLHF. CDR3 DNA sequence: TGCTGTGCTAGAGGGCAGGTTTCCGTGAATTCACCCCTCCACTTT.

The chain has TRBV6-5 and TRBJ1-1; tentative D call: TRBD1 (5 bases). Germline-derived CDR1 and CDR2 are MNHEY and SVGAGI. Trimming stripped 6 bases from V and 0 bases from J, with 17 bases between. The CDR3 runs 16 residues. CDR3 sequence: CASSKGMNRLNTEAFF. The CDR3 region has the DNA TGTGCCAGCAGCAAAGGAATGAACAGGCTGAACACTGAAGCTTTCTTT.

The chain recombines TRBV4-1 with TRBJ2-7, with D uncertain. Trimming took 3 bases from V and 12 from J, leaving 12 bases between them. Germline values: CDR1 MGHRA, CDR2 YSYEKL. The CDR3 loop spans 11 amino acids. The CDR3 sequence is CASSQGTLRYF. The CDR3 DNA sequence: TGCGCCAGCAGCCAGGGAACCCTCAGGTACTTC.

The rearrangement links TRBV11-2 to TRBJ2-1, with TRBD2 matching 8 bases. The ends lost 5 bases at V and 7 bases at J; junction bases unmatched: 16. Germline V gene lookup returns CDR1 SGHAT and CDR2 FQNNGV. This CDR3 comprises 17 residues. CDR3 in amino acids: CASSPNFGAGGANEQFF. The CDR3, as DNA: TGTGCCAGCAGCCCGAACTTCGGGGCGGGGGGAGCTAATGAGCAGTTCTTC.

CDR3 in DNA: TGTGCCAGCAGCTTAGCAAAAAAGGAGCCTTCGCGCAATGAGCAGTTCTTC. It encodes CASSLAKKEPSRNEQFF. This chain links TRBV11-2 with TRBJ2-1, with D unclear. The V end was cut by 1 base, the J end by 6 bases, with 19 bases between. Per germline, CDR1 SGHAT and CDR2 FQNNGV. The CDR3 runs to 17 residues.

By its share, this clonotype is medium-sized (0.01 to 0.1%). The V gene is TRBV13, the J gene TRBJ2-3, with 13 nucleotides matching TRBD2. The germline V gene encodes CDR1 PRHDT and CDR2 FYEKMQ (reference sequence). Germline trimming cut 6 bases from V and 5 bases from J; bases unmatched to any gene: 11. The CDR3 is 17 amino acids. The CDR3 DNA follows: TGTGCCAGCAGTCGTCTTACTAGCGGGAGGGCCAGAGATACGCAGTATTTT. Translating gives CASSRLTSGRARDTQYF. Full variable domain (remainder filled in from reference TRBV13 and TRBJ2-3): AAGVIQSPRHLIKEKRETATLKCYPIPRHDTVYWYQQGPGQDPQFLISFYEKMQSDKGSIPDRFSAQQFSDYHSELNMSSLELGDSALYFCASSRLTSGRARDTQYFGPGTRLTVL.

The chain employs TRBV18 and TRBJ2-1, with D hard to call. The CDR3 extends over 13 amino acids. V gave up 3 bases and J gave up 5 bases, with 8 bases separating them. From germline, CDR1 is KGHSH and CDR2 LQKENI. The CDR3 sequence is CASSPRANNEQFF. The CDR3 DNA sequence: TGTGCCAGCTCACCTCGGGCGAACAATGAGCAGTTCTTC.

In the case of this clonotype: One end of the junction fails to match germline, which may point to a read error. The chain carries TRBV11-1 and TRBJ2-2; D perhaps matches TRBD1 (6 bases). The CDR3 is made up of 11 amino acids. Germline CDR1 reads SGHAT; CDR2 reads FQDESV (reference sequence). CDR3 in amino acids: CASRDTGELLF. CDR3 nucleotides: TGTGCCAGCCGGGACACCGGGGAGCTGCTATTT.

Here the CDR3 reads CASTIMGGGELFF. The CDR3, as DNA: TGTGCCAGCACTATTATGGGGGGCGGGGAGCTGTTTTTT. The chain has TRBV12-3 or TRBV12-4 and TRBJ2-2; D is perhaps TRBD2 (6 bases). Deletions cut 7 bases from V and 7 bases from J, with 13 bases between. The length of the CDR3 is 13 residues.